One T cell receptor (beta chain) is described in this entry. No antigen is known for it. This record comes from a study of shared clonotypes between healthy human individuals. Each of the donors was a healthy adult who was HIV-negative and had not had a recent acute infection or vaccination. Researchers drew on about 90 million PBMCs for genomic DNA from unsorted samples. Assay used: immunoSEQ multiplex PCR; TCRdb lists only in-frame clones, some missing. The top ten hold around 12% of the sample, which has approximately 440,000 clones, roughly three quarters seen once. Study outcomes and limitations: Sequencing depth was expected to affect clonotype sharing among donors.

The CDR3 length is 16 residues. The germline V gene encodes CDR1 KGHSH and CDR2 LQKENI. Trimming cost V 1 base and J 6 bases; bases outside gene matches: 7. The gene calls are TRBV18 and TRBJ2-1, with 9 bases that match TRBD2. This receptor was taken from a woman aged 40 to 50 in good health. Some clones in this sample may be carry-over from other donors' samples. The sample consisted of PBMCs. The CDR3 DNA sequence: TGTGCCAGCTCACCACAGCGGGAGGTTAATGGCAATGAGCAGTTCTTC. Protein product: CASSPQREVNGNEQFF.